The rows below give T cell receptor beta chains drawn from one sample of a study of chemoradiotherapy in HPV16-positive cancers. Assay: immunoSEQ multiplex PCR; the TCRdb copy retains only in-frame clones and omits some. This sample yields about 6,600 clones, of which around 85% are seen a single time; 6.5% to 8% belongs to the top ten. Sequencing was performed on tumor tissue, taken from a patient who underwent chemoradiotherapy. All receptors come from a human donor with HPV-associated anogenital cancer. Each CDR3 is given with its conserved first and last residue. The D gene is left open where the match is weak. A clone size is listed for some rows: how often the clone was seen (once, few, many), or a class if it is expanded.

clone_size d_call j_call v_call cdr3_aa cdr3_nt
large . TRBJ1-1 TRBV7-9 CASSLSEAFF TGTGCCAGCAGCTTATCTGAAGCTTTCTTT
. . TRBJ1-2 TRBV28 CASSLAAEYGYTF TGTGCCAGCAGTTTAGCGGCCGAATATGGCTACACCTTC
. . TRBJ1-2 TRBV27 CASSLRPSGSPFGYTF TGTGCCAGCAGTTTAAGGCCGTCCGGCTCGCCTTTTGGCTACACCTTC
. . TRBJ1-2 TRBV7-8 CASSPNSAASYGYTF TGTGCCAGCAGCCCAAATTCGGCGGCCAGCTATGGCTACACCTTC
. . TRBJ1-2 TRBV7-8 CASSSAQSYGYTF TGTGCCAGCAGCTCCGCCCAGAGCTATGGCTACACCTTC
. TRBD1 TRBJ1-2 TRBV7-9 CASSLQGQEGYTF TGTGCCAGCAGCTTACAAGGACAGGAAGGCTACACCTTC
once . TRBJ2-1 TRBV9 CASNPRGGQYNEQFF TGTGCCAGCAACCCTAGGGGTGGTCAGTACAATGAGCAGTTCTTC
. . TRBJ1-2 TRBV28 CASSLGVYYGYTF TGTGCCAGCAGTTTAGGGGTCTACTATGGCTACACCTTC
few . TRBJ1-1 TRBV27 CASIQRAGITEAFF TGTGCCAGCATCCAACGCGCGGGGATCACTGAAGCTTTCTTT
. . TRBJ2-7 TRBV4-1 CASSQGSSYEQYF TGCGCCAGCAGCCAAGGATCCAGCTACGAGCAGTACTTC
. . TRBJ1-2 TRBV6-5 CASSYTSSVLYGYTF TGTGCCAGCAGTTACACCTCTTCGGTTCTCTATGGCTACACCTTC
. . TRBJ1-6 TRBV6-5 CASSVWTPYNSPLHF TGTGCCAGCAGTGTTTGGACACCCTATAATTCACCCCTCCACTTT
. . TRBJ2-1 TRBV9 CASSVSVQGNEQFF TGTGCCAGCAGCGTATCGGTCCAGGGGAATGAGCAGTTCTTC
once . TRBJ1-1 TRBV30 CAWLPTRERAEAFF TGTGCCTGGCTCCCGACGAGGGAACGGGCTGAAGCTTTCTTT
few . TRBJ1-5 TRBV28 CASSLTVSNQPQHF TGTGCCAGCAGTCTGACAGTTAGCAATCAGCCCCAGCATTTT
. TRBD2 TRBJ2-3 TRBV7-3 CASSSGLAGSAGTDTQYF TGTGCCAGCAGCTCCGGACTAGCGGGGTCGGCTGGAACAGATACGCAGTATTTT
. . TRBJ2-7 TRBV6-1 CASPQGFSSYEQYF TGTGCCAGCCCCCAGGGTTTTTCCTCCTACGAGCAGTACTTC